This T cell receptor beta chain was recovered during a study of blood T cell repertoires in COVID-19 (TCRdb year 2020). About the investigation overall: Samples covering the acute and convalescent phases of COVID-19 were provided by collaborators in the United States, Italy and Spain. Samples were obtained from the ongoing ImmuneRACE study (first 160 participants) and from over 1,000 subjects provided by 6 global collaborators. A freely available public database, intended as a resource for researchers studying the immune response to SARS-CoV-2, is where the repertoires were released. A de-identified subject ID, COVID-19 status, age in years and sex were almost always included in the sample metadata. Where available, HLA class I and class II types were obtained from metadata supplied by the sample provider rather than from assay-based typing. The prospective study material was composed of cDNA or gDNA derived from T cells, B-cell-depleted T cells, or PBMCs. Deeply sampled blood TCRbeta repertoires from subjects exposed to, actively infected with, or recovered from COVID-19 were included in the dataset. What the research found in general, with its limitations: How much clinical and demographic metadata was included differed by source and by participant, and the metadata was provided uncurated.

As for this clone: Its antigen remains unidentified. The record has no base qualities; no much larger clone is one base away.

Participants in the prospective study were enrolled through a virtual design, were aged about 18 to 89 years, and lived in roughly 25 United States geographic areas. To assign participants to cohorts, the prospective study relied on clinical history that participants themselves reported in a screening survey and a study questionnaire. In the prospective study, whole blood, serum and a nasopharyngeal or oropharyngeal swab were collected from each participant by mobile phlebotomists. Prospective study participants could optionally give additional blood draws and questionnaires over an approximately 2-month period. Prospective study blood samples were shipped either frozen or at room temperature before DNA extraction. TCRbeta CDR3 regions were amplified from genomic DNA using the immunoSEQ Assay, a bias-controlled multiplex PCR. The paper's processing steps were these. Nucleated cell counts per sample were estimated from amplification of reference gene primers within the assay. To quantify the absolute abundance of each unique TCRbeta CDR3 rearrangement, sequence reads were collapsed and filtered. For each sample, productive Simpson clonality was calculated as the square root of Simpson's diversity index over productive rearrangements. TCRdb provides this immuneACCESS table in a form limited to in-frame rearrangements. Some clones are lacking; in checked studies, under half of them reflect an unresolved V gene, and why the rest are absent is not known. That table gives V, J and clone size, and the DNA gave D and trimming. This sample is represented by over 200,000 clones; around 86% of them were singletons. The ten largest clones add up to around 9% of the sample.

According to the germline V gene, CDR1 reads SNHLY and CDR2 reads FYNNEI. The CDR3 has 14 amino acids, counting the end cysteine and phenylalanine. Only the CDR3 DNA stays, 42 bases, in frame from base 1. V loses 7 bases at its end and J loses 6 bases; junction bases beyond the gene matches: 7. Sequencing input: PBMCs or T cells enriched from blood (not recorded which). The sequence derives from a woman in her forties or fifties with acute COVID-19. The rearranged chain carries TRBV2 and TRBJ2-3; 10 central bases correspond to TRBD2. The CDR3 has the sequence CASKRASGSDTQYF. The DNA is as follows: TGTGCCAGCAAAAGGGCTAGCGGGAGTGATACGCAGTATTTT.